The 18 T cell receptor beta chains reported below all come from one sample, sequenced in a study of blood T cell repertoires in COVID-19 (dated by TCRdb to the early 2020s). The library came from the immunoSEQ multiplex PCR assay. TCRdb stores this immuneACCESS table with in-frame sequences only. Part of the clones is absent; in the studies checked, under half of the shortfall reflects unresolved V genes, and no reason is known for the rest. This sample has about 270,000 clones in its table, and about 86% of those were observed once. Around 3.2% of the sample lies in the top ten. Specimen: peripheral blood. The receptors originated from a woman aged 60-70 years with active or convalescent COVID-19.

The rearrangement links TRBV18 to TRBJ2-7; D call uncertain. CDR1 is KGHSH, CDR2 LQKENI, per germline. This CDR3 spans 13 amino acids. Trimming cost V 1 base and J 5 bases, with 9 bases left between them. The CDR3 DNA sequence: TGTGCCAGCTCACCACTAGAGGCCCACGAGCAGTACTTC. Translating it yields CASSPLEAHEQYF.

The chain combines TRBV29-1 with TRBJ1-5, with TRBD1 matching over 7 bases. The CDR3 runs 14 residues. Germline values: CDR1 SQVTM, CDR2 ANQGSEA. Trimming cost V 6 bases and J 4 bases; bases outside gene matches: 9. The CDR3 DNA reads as TGCAGCGTCCGGTTGACAGGGTCTAATCAGCCCCAGCATTTT. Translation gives CSVRLTGSNQPQHF.

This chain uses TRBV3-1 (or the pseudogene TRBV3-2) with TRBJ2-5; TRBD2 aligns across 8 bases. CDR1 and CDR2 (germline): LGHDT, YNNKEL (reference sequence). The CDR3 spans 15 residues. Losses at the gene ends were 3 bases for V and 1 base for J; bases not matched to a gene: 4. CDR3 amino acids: CASSQVAGTQETQYF. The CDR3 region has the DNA TGTGCCAGCAGCCAGGTAGCGGGGACCCAAGAGACCCAGTACTTC.

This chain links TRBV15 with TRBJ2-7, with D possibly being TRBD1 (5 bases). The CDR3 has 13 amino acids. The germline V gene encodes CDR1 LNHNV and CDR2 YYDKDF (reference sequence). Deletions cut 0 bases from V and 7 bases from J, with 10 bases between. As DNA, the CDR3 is TGTGCCACCAGCAGAGATCCAGGGCGAGAGCAGTACTTC. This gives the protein CATSRDPGREQYF.

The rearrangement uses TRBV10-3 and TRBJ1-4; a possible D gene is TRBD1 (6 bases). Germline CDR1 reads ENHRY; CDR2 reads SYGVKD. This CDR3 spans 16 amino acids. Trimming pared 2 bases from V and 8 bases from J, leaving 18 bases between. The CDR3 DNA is TGTGCCATCAGTGAGAAGGGGACACACTTGGACGAAAAACTGTTTTTT. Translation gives CAISEKGTHLDEKLFF.

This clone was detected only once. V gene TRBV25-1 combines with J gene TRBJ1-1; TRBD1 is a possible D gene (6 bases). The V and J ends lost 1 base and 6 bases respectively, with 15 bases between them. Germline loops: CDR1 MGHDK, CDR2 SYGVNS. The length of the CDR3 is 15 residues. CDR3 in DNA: TGTGCCAGCAGTGAATTATCAGGGGCGGGCGCTGAAGCTTTCTTT. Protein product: CASSELSGAGAEAFF.

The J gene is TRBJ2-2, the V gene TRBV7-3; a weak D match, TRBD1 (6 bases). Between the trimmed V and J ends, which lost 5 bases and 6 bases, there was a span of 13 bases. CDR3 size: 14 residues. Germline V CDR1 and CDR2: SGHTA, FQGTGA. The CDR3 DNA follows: TGTGCCAGCAGCGCCATTCGACAGGCCGGGGAGCTGTTTTTT. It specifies CASSAIRQAGELFF.

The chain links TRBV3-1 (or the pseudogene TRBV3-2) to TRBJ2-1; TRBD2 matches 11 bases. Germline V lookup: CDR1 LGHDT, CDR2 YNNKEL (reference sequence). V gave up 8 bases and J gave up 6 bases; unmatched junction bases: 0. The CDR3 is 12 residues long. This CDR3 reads CASGLAGNEQFF. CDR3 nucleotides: TGTGCCAGCGGACTAGCGGGCAATGAGCAGTTCTTC.

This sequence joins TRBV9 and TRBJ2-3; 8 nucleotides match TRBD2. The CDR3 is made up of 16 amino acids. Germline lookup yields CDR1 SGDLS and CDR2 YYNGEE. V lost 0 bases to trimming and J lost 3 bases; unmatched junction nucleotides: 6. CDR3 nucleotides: TGTGCCAGCAGCGTAGATATCGGGGGGGCTACAGATACGCAGTATTTT. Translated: CASSVDIGGATDTQYF.

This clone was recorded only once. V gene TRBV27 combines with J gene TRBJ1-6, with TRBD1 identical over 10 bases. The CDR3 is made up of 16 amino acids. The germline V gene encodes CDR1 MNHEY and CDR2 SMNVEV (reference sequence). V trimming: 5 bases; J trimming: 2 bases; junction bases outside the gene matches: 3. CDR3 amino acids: CASSEGQGTYNSPLHF. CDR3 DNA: TGTGCCAGCAGTGAGGGACAGGGGACCTATAATTCACCCCTCCACTTT.

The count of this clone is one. The CDR3 DNA follows: TGTGCCAGCAGCTTTACACTAGCGGGGGGGAAATGCTGCACAGATACGCAGTATTTT. Protein: CASSFTLAGGKCCTDTQYF. The V call is TRBV12-1, the J call TRBJ2-3; the table's D call, TRBD2, was not checked against the DNA. TRBV12-1 is a documented pseudogene. There are 19 residues in the CDR3.

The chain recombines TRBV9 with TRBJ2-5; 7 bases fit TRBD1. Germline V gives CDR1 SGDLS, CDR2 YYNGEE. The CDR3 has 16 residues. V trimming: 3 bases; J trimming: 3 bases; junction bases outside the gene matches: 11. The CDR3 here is CASSDPLTGMEETQYF. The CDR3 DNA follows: TGTGCCAGCAGCGACCCATTGACAGGGATGGAAGAGACCCAGTACTTC. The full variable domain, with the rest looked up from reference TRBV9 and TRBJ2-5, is DSGVTQTPKHLITATGQRVTLRCSPRSGDLSVYWYQQSLDQGLQFLIQYYNGEERAKGNILERFSAQQFPDLHSELNLSSLELGDSALYFCASSDPLTGMEETQYFGPGTRLLVL.

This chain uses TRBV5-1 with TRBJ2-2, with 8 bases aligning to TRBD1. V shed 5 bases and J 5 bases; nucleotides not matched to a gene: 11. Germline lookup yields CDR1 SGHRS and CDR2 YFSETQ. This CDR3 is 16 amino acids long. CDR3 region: CASRPNDRGKTGELFF. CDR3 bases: TGCGCCAGCAGACCTAACGACAGGGGAAAGACCGGGGAGCTGTTTTTT.

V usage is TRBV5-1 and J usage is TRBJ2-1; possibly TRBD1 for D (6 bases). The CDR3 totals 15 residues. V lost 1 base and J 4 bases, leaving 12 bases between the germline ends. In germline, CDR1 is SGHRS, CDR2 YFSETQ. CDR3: CASSLNQGWYNEQFF. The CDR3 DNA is TGCGCCAGCAGCTTGAACCAGGGGTGGTACAATGAGCAGTTCTTC.

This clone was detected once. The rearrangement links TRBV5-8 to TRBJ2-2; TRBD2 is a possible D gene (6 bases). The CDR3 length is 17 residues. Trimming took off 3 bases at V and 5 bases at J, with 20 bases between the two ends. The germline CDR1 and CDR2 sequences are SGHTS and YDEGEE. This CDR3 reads CASSSPWSGEGTGELFF. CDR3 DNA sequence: TGTGCCAGCAGCTCACCTTGGTCGGGGGAAGGGACCGGGGAGCTGTTTTTT.

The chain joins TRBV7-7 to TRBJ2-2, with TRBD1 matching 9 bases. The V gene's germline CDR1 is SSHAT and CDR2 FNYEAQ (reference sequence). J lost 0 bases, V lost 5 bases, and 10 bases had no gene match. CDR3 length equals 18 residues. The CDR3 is CASSPGQGREANTGELFF. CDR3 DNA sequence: TGTGCCAGCAGCCCAGGACAGGGGAGGGAAGCGAACACCGGGGAGCTGTTTTTT.

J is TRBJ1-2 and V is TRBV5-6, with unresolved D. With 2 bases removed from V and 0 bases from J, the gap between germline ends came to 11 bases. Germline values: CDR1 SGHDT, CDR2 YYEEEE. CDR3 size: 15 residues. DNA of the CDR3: TGTGCCAGCAGCTTCCCGAGTCTTACTAACTATGGCTACACCTTC. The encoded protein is CASSFPSLTNYGYTF.

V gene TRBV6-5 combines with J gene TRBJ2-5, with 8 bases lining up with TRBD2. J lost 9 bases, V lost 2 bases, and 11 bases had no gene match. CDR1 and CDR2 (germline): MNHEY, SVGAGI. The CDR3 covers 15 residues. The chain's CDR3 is CASSYAAGGEWPQYF. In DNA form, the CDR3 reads TGTGCCAGCAGTTACGCGGCGGGGGGCGAATGGCCCCAGTACTTC.